This entry concerns a single T cell receptor (beta chain). This clonotype came up once. The target of this receptor is not known. The germline gene is not matched at one end of the junction; a read error may be the cause. Systemically healthy Caucasian individuals from Russia, around 39 in total and aged about 6 to 95 years, were included as donors. Each donor gave 9.5 to 10 milliliters of peripheral blood, drawn into EDTA-treated Vacutainer tubes. Ficoll-Paque density-gradient centrifugation was used to isolate PBMCs, with at least 7 million per sample. Trizol reagent was used to extract total RNA from the PBMCs, yielding at least 5.5 micrograms per sample. For every donor, an aliquot of PBMCs went through flow cytometry to measure the percentages of naive CD45RAhigh/CD27high T cells. The data belong to a study of blood T cells in healthy people across ages (dated by TCRdb to 2014 to 2015). Broadly, across the study: In model experiments, template switching captured about one uniquely barcoded TCR beta cDNA molecule for every two T cells. The study measured age-related changes in TCR beta repertoire diversity using deep sequencing normalized with unique cDNA molecular identifiers. Donors were grouped into four age groups: young (average approximately 15 years), middle-aged (over 35), aged (around 56) and long-lived (approximately 75). Two additional independent replicas of 1 million unique cDNA reads from the same blood draw were analyzed for two donors (one aged 18 to 30 and one aged 80 or older). Paper-wide results and their limitations: Total diversity estimates from one million sequenced T cells were considered lower bounds and underestimates. Observed TCR beta diversity per million T cells fell roughly linearly with age, and a significant reduction was already apparent by age around 40. Because profiling used bulk unsorted PBMCs, naive and antigen-experienced compartments could not be compared conclusively. Because the CMV infection status of the donors was unknown, age-related changes in expanded clonotypes may potentially have been confounded. Compared with the aged group, more naive CD4+ T cells, fewer expanded clones and increased TCR diversity were shown by the long-lived group, suggesting age selection. The percentage of naive T cells measured by flow cytometry correlated strongly with observed TCR beta diversity.

The library relied on 5' RACE. For sequencing, an Illumina HiSeq 2500 was employed. A second PCR of about 7 to 12 cycles was performed with a sample-barcoded 5' primer and a J-beta primer mix. Each TCR beta cDNA molecule received a unique molecular identifier from a template-switch 5' adaptor carrying 12 random nucleotides. Each sample yielded at least 2.5 million CDR3-containing paired-end reads. First-strand cDNA was synthesized from all RNA with the Mint cDNA synthesis kit, primed by a TRBC-specific oligonucleotide. After uracil-DNA glycosylase treatment, a first 18-cycle PCR used universal primers M1SS and BC2_uni_R on all cDNA. In the paper's pipeline: Each sample was normalized by randomly selecting 1 million high-quality reads, each carrying a distinct molecular identifier. Reads with shared molecular identifiers were discarded instead of being binned into consensus sequences. MiTCR, set to a Q25 quality threshold and the strictest error-elimination algorithm, was used for CDR3 identification, clonotype clustering and error correction. A nonparametric unseen species model with Euler transformation was used to estimate a lower bound on total TCR beta diversity. TCRdb reprocessing: public reads trimmed at Q25 with fastp, clones called with MiXCR, in-frame beta chains kept. Identical CDR3 proteins give one entry, which carries the most common genes and DNA. TCRdb, not the authors, supplied the V and J calls. In all, the sample holds some 940,000 distinct CDR3 sequences, and almost 30% of those were seen once. The ten largest clonotypes hold roughly a tenth of the sample.

The CDR3 spans 13 residues, from the cysteine through the phenylalanine. Only the CDR3 portion is preserved as DNA: 39 bases, with reading frame beginning at the first base. These data were also reused for a study on T cells of mothers and their children. That second report states: Nine systemically healthy Caucasian individuals, comprising three mothers and their six children, were included as donors. cDNA synthesis consumed the entire amount of extracted RNA, loaded at about 1.5 ug RNA in each 15 ul reaction. In the second PCR, sample barcodes and 2-4 random nucleotides were introduced via the M1S primer. Over 10 million TCR beta CDR3 reads came from each mother, compared with about 3 million reads from each child. In both related and unrelated pairs, thymic selection shapes the output of TCR recombination in a similar way, with inherited differences having only a minor effect. Normalized repertoire overlap was always found to be slightly, but never significantly, higher in related mother-child pairs than in unrelated mother-child pairs. With a sensitivity of about 100 clones per million clonotypes, no persistent microchimeric T cell clones were detected. The study used deep NGS to compare TCR beta repertoires of mothers and children, seeking features distinguishing related mother-child pairs from unrelated individuals. Mothers averaged about 40 +/- 4 years of age and children averaged about 12 +/- 4 years. Libraries were sequenced on Illumina HiSeq 2000 with 100+100 nt paired-end reads after adapter ligation with NEBNext reagents. To avoid cross-contamination, the mother libraries and the child libraries were prepared a month apart and sequenced in separate runs. Between roughly 500,000 and 2,000,000 distinct TCR beta clonotypes were identified per donor. Naive TCR beta clonotypes were estimated from low-frequency clonotypes matched to each donor's FACS-determined naive share, without sorting.

The material sequenced was blood. This TCR derives from a woman aged 35 to 49 in good health. The V gene is TRBV12-3 or TRBV12-4 and the J gene is TRBJ1-2; the junction holds 8 bases that match TRBD1. The CDR3 sequence is CAGSLSDRAGYTF. The DNA sequence is given as TGTGCCGGCAGTTTGTCGGACAGGGCTGGCTACACCTTC.